This record covers a single TCR beta chain. The antigen remains unidentified. The V and J ends lost 4 bases and 6 bases, in that order; junction bases with no gene match: 7. CDR1 SGDLS and CDR2 YYNGEE come from the germline V gene. The CDR3 is 15 residues long. The sample belongs to a study of human thymus T cells. Resections were taken during corrective heart surgery, and the thymus tissue came from these. Congenital heart defects were the reason for the corrective surgery that the donors, healthy Finnish infants, were having. Only in-frame clones appear in the TCRdb table, and some are missing; sequencing was by immunoSEQ multiplex PCR. The sample records around 120,000 clones, about 93% being singletons. Findings and limits, study-wide: Related studies noted strongly shared thymic repertoires across unrelated people. Gene usage for V and J segments appeared biased in thymic and blood repertoires.

The chain links TRBV9 to TRBJ2-3, with TRBD2 matching 11 bases. The receptor's source is a boy in the first two years of life with a congenital heart defect but otherwise immunologically healthy. The sequencing sample was made of thymus tissue. The CDR3 DNA follows: TGTGCCAGCAGCCTTAGCGGGGGGGCAGGGGATACGCAGTATTTT. Its translation: CASSLSGGAGDTQYF. The variable domain in full, completed from reference TRBV9 and TRBJ2-3, reads DSGVTQTPKHLITATGQRVTLRCSPRSGDLSVYWYQQSLDQGLQFLIQYYNGEERAKGNILERFSAQQFPDLHSELNLSSLELGDSALYFCASSLSGGAGDTQYFGPGTRLTVL.